This T cell receptor beta chain was sequenced during a study of blood T cell repertoires in COVID-19 (dated by TCRdb to 2020 to 2022). For the study in its entirety: Samples covering the acute and convalescent phases of COVID-19 were provided by collaborators in the United States, Italy and Spain. The samples were drawn from two sources: the first 160 participants of the ongoing ImmuneRACE study, and 950 to 1,500 subjects contributed by 6 global collaborators. Subjects who had been exposed to COVID-19, were actively infected with it, or had recovered from it provided the deeply sampled blood TCRbeta repertoires that made up the dataset. A freely available public database, intended as a resource for researchers studying the immune response to SARS-CoV-2, is where the repertoires were released. A de-identified subject ID, COVID-19 status, age in years and sex were almost always included in the sample metadata. The prospective study material was composed of cDNA or gDNA derived from T cells, B-cell-depleted T cells, or PBMCs. Where available, HLA class I and class II types were taken from metadata supplied by the sample provider and were not determined by assay-based typing.

CDR1 and CDR2, per the germline V gene, are MDHEN and SYDVKM. The junction shows trimming of 3 bases on V and 6 bases on J, and the gene matches do not reach 7 bases of it. The CDR3 contains 16 residues, cysteine and phenylalanine counted. Solely the CDR3 DNA is kept, with 48 bases framed from the first base. TCRbeta CDR3 regions were amplified from genomic DNA using the immunoSEQ Assay, a bias-controlled multiplex PCR. On the study's bioinformatics: Nucleated cell counts per sample were estimated from amplification of reference gene primers within the assay. To quantify the absolute abundance of each unique TCRbeta CDR3 rearrangement, sequence reads were collapsed and filtered. Productive Simpson clonality was computed per sample as the square root of Simpson's diversity index over productive rearrangements. TCRdb took this table from immuneACCESS and kept in-frame rearrangements with V and J called. Such tables lack part of the clones; where checked against another copy, unresolved V genes explain under half of the gap, and the rest is unexplained. V and J calls and clone size are as listed in that table; D and trimming were resolved from the DNA. The sample has roughly 76,000 clones on record, around 74% of them singletons. Together, the top ten hold around 20% of the sample.

General study outcomes and caveats: The amount of clinical and demographic metadata varied by source and participant and was provided uncurated.

This clone was counted a few times. No antigen is known for it. Base quality data are lacking; no much larger clone is found one base away. Collaborating institutions collected whole blood in K2EDTA tubes following their own protocols. For TCRbeta analysis, collaborators shipped samples as frozen whole blood, isolated PBMCs, or DNA extracted from either of those sample types. Sequencing used peripheral blood. The rearrangement combines TRBV28 with TRBJ1-4; 10 bases in between match TRBD1. The sequence was obtained from a man aged 70-80 years with acute or convalescent COVID-19. The base sequence is TGTGCCAGCAGTTTGGGACAGGGGCCCGTTGATGAAAAACTGTTTTTT. Translation gives CASSLGQGPVDEKLFF. Extended through the reference TRBV28 and TRBJ1-4 proteins, this CDR3 yields the full variable domain: DVKVTQSSRYLVKRTGEKVFLECVQDMDHENMFWYRQDPGLGLRLIYFSYDVKMKEKGDIPEGYSVSREKKERFSLILESASTNQTSMYLCASSLGQGPVDEKLFFGSGTQLSVL.